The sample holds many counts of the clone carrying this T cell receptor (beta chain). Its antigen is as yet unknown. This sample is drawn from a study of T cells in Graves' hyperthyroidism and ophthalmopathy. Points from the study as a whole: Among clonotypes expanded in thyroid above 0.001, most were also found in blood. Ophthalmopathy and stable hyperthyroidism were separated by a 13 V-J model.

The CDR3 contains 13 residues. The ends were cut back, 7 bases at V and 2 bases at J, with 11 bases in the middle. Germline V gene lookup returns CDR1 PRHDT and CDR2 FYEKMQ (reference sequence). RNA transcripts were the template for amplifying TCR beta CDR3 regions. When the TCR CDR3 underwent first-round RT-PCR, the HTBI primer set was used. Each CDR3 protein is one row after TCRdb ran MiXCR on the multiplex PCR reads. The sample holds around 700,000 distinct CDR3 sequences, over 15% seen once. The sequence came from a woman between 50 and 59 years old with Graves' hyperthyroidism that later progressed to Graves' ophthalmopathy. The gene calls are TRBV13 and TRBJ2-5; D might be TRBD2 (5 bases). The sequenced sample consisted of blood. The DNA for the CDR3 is TGTGCCAGCACTAGAGGGCAACAAGAGACCCAGTACTTC. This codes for CASTRGQQETQYF.